The clone carrying this TCR beta chain occurred a few times. Its antigen is not identified. This CDR3 region has 14 residues. Germline CDR1 is LNHDA and CDR2 is SQIVND (reference sequence). Trimming stripped 7 bases from V and 3 bases from J, with 12 bases between. The entry originates in a study of cytomegalovirus exposure and HLA in healthy donors. This PCR relied on a set of 60 Vbeta primers and 13 Jbeta primers. Per the original methods: An analysis performed later counted about 80 million unique TCR beta chains (roughly 11 million of them shared). The method was immunoSEQ multiplex PCR; TCRdb's version includes in-frame clones alone and lacks a portion of them. V and J calls and clone size come straight from that table; D and trimming were deduced from the DNA. The sample lists fewer than 150,000 clones, about four fifths seen once, with around 3.2% in the top ten. Study conclusions and caveats: As was reported, the classifier diagnosed cytomegalovirus status with high specificity and sensitivity.

Source material: PBMCs. This sequence originates from a man younger than 45 in good health and CMV-seronegative. The chain is built from TRBV19 and TRBJ2-2; D call uncertain. The CDR3 nucleotides read TGTGCCAGTAAGAGGAGCCCATACACCGGGGAGCTGTTTTTT. Its translation is CASKRSPYTGELFF. The entire variable domain, with the rest obtained from reference TRBV19 and TRBJ2-2, is as follows: DGGITQSPKYLFRKEGQNVTLSCEQNLNHDAMYWYRQDPGQGLRLIYYSQIVNDFQKGDIAEGYSVSREKKESFPLTVTSAQKNPTAFYLCASKRSPYTGELFFGEGSRLTVL.